The 8 T cell receptor beta chains below were found in one sample sequenced in a study of T cells after yellow fever vaccination. TCRdb passed the 5' RACE reads through MiXCR, listing each CDR3 protein once. The sample has 300,000 to 350,000 distinct CDR3 sequences; 3% to 4.5% are singletons. Sequenced here: PBMCs, sampled 5 days after the yellow fever booster vaccination. The receptors were sampled from a man between 18 and 29 years old who received the YFV17D yellow fever vaccine.

This clonotype appeared many times. V is TRBV24-1 and J is TRBJ1-2; D is unclear. The CDR3 runs 14 residues. V lost 1 base to trimming and J lost 1 base, with 6 bases between them. Germline CDR1 reads KGHDR; CDR2 reads SFDVKD. The CDR3 nucleotides are TGTGCCACCAGTGATTTTGGTATTAACTATGGCTACACCTTC. This translates into CATSDFGINYGYTF.

The chain combines TRBV5-6 with TRBJ1-2; perhaps TRBD1 as D (6 bases). This CDR3 region has 14 residues. CDR1 SGHDT and CDR2 YYEEEE come from the germline V gene. V dropped 0 bases and J dropped 6 bases, with 12 bases sitting between them. The CDR3 here is CASSLDRVFDGYTF. In DNA, the CDR3 is TGTGCCAGCAGCTTGGACAGGGTTTTTGATGGCTACACCTTC.

This clonotype appeared a few times. The chain links TRBV13 to TRBJ2-7; D gene unclear. The germline V and J ends were trimmed by 1 base and 1 base, with 5 bases remaining between them. This CDR3 contains 13 residues. The V gene's germline CDR1 is PRHDT and CDR2 FYEKMQ (reference sequence). The CDR3 reads CASSLEQSYEQYF. CDR3 nucleotides: TGTGCCAGCAGCTTAGAACAGTCCTACGAGCAGTACTTC.

The V and J genes are TRBV12-3 or TRBV12-4 and TRBJ1-1, with D unclear. This CDR3 is built from 15 residues. The germline V and J ends were trimmed by 5 bases and 0 bases, with 13 bases remaining between them. In DNA form, the CDR3 reads TGTGCCAGCAGTCCTCAGAGTTTTGTGAACACTGAAGCTTTCTTT. It translates to CASSPQSFVNTEAFF.

This clonotype was observed a handful of times. This chain uses TRBV19 with TRBJ2-2, with D unclear. Germline CDR1 and CDR2: LNHDA and SQIVND (reference sequence). This CDR3 contains 13 residues. Trimming cost V 7 bases and J 4 bases, with 10 bases left between them. This CDR3 is CASNAVSTGELFF. Written as DNA, the CDR3 is TGTGCCAGTAATGCGGTTTCCACCGGGGAGCTGTTTTTT.

The genes are TRBV5-1 and TRBJ1-5; D remains ambiguous. Germline loops: CDR1 SGHRS, CDR2 YFSETQ. V lost 0 bases to trimming and J lost 3 bases, with 7 bases between them. This CDR3 is built from 14 residues. This CDR3 reads CASSLDGYNQPQHF. In DNA form, the CDR3 reads TGCGCCAGCAGCTTGGACGGCTACAATCAGCCCCAGCATTTT.

The chain is built from TRBV10-3 and TRBJ1-1; 7 nucleotides agree with TRBD1. The CDR3 loop spans 14 amino acids. Germline CDR1 ENHRY, CDR2 SYGVKD. V shed 4 bases and J 2 bases; nucleotides not matched to a gene: 4. Here the CDR3 reads CAISVDRINTEAFF. The CDR3, as DNA: TGTGCCATCAGTGTGGACAGGATAAACACTGAAGCTTTCTTT.

This clonotype was observed a single time. The V call is TRBV4-3, the J call TRBJ2-5, with 11 bases that match TRBD2. Germline CDR1 LGHNA, CDR2 YSLEER. Germline trimming cut 6 bases from V and 5 bases from J; bases unmatched to any gene: 5. This CDR3 has 14 amino acids. The chain's CDR3 is CASSSIAGGETQYF. The CDR3, as DNA: TGCGCCAGCAGTTCCATAGCGGGGGGGGAGACCCAGTACTTC.